Listed below are T cell receptor beta chains from one sample, sequenced in a study of Tregs in tolerant kidney transplant recipients. Libraries were prepared by immunoSEQ multiplex PCR; TCRdb keeps only in-frame clonotypes and omits some of them. Of about 240,000 clones listed, approximately 83% were seen once; the top ten hold 0.5% to 0.65%. The material sequenced was CD4+ T cells from blood. These receptors originate from a human donor in good health. The CDR3 runs from the conserved cysteine through the conserved F or W. Each record gives: CDR3 protein, CDR3 DNA, V gene, J gene, clone size, D gene. D genes are given only for firm matches. The size field is filled for only some rows; it gives once, few, many or a size class.

CDR3 protein: CASSLKTSGGETQYF
CDR3 DNA: TGCGCCAGCAGCTTAAAGACTAGCGGTGGTGAAACCCAGTACTTC
V gene: TRBV5-1
J gene: TRBJ2-5
clone size: -
D gene: TRBD2

CDR3 protein: CASSLAQLAGTGHSGANVLTF
CDR3 DNA: TGTGCCAGCAGCTTAGCACAACTCGCCGGGACAGGGCACTCTGGGGCCAACGTCCTGACTTTC
V gene: TRBV7-2
J gene: TRBJ2-6
clone size: -
D gene: TRBD1

CDR3 protein: CASSSPGQGAGYGYTF
CDR3 DNA: TGTGCCAGCAGCTCACCGGGACAGGGGGCGGGCTATGGCTACACCTTC
V gene: TRBV7-8
J gene: TRBJ1-2
clone size: -
D gene: TRBD1

CDR3 protein: CASSSRRLAGNTDTQYF
CDR3 DNA: TGTGCCAGCAGCTCCCGGCGACTAGCGGGGAACACAGATACGCAGTATTTT
V gene: TRBV7-6
J gene: TRBJ2-3
clone size: -
D gene: TRBD2

CDR3 protein: CASSALGQGSEKLFF
CDR3 DNA: TGTGCCAGTAGCGCATTAGGACAGGGTTCTGAAAAACTGTTTTTT
V gene: TRBV19
J gene: TRBJ1-4
clone size: -
D gene: TRBD1

CDR3 protein: CASSLGQGRFTEAFF
CDR3 DNA: TGTGCCAGCAGTCTCGGACAGGGGCGGTTCACTGAAGCTTTCTTT
V gene: TRBV27
J gene: TRBJ1-1
clone size: once
D gene: TRBD1

CDR3 protein: CASSYEGDTEAFF
CDR3 DNA: TGTGCCAGCAGTTACGAAGGGGACACTGAAGCTTTCTTT
V gene: TRBV6-5
J gene: TRBJ1-1
clone size: -
D gene: -

CDR3 protein: CASLPGGSSYNEQFF
CDR3 DNA: TGTGCCAGCCTTCCGGGTGGGTCCTCCTACAATGAGCAGTTCTTC
V gene: TRBV6-5
J gene: TRBJ2-1
clone size: few
D gene: -

CDR3 protein: CASRETNESPLHF
CDR3 DNA: TGCGCCAGCCGAGAAACAAACGAGTCACCCCTCCACTTT
V gene: TRBV5-1
J gene: TRBJ1-6
clone size: -
D gene: -

CDR3 protein: CASSFYYGYTF
CDR3 DNA: TGTGCCAGCAGCTTTTACTACGGCTACACCTTC
V gene: TRBV7-2
J gene: TRBJ1-2
clone size: -
D gene: -

CDR3 protein: CASSSLTGRNTIYF
CDR3 DNA: TGTGCCAGCAGTTCGCTGACAGGGAGAAACACCATATATTTT
V gene: TRBV6-6
J gene: TRBJ1-3
clone size: -
D gene: TRBD1

CDR3 protein: CSAGQGGYEQYF
CDR3 DNA: TGCAGCGCGGGACAGGGCGGCTACGAGCAGTACTTC
V gene: TRBV29-1
J gene: TRBJ2-7
clone size: -
D gene: TRBD1

CDR3 protein: CASSLGQSTDTQYF
CDR3 DNA: TGCGCCAGCAGCTTGGGACAGAGCACAGATACGCAGTATTTT
V gene: TRBV5-1
J gene: TRBJ2-3
clone size: -
D gene: -

CDR3 protein: CATSSRGRDRTYGYTF
CDR3 DNA: TGTGCCACCAGCTCCCGCGGCAGGGATCGGACCTATGGCTACACCTTC
V gene: TRBV15
J gene: TRBJ1-2
clone size: -
D gene: -

CDR3 protein: CASSKRQLYGGNEKLFF
CDR3 DNA: TGTGCCAGTAGTAAACGACAGCTTTACGGGGGTAATGAAAAACTGTTTTTT
V gene: TRBV19
J gene: TRBJ1-4
clone size: -
D gene: -

CDR3 protein: CASRDRGGSYNSPLHF
CDR3 DNA: TGTGCCAGCAGGGATAGGGGCGGGTCCTATAATTCACCCCTCCACTTT
V gene: TRBV5-4
J gene: TRBJ1-6
clone size: -
D gene: -

CDR3 protein: CASSVSSGLYQETQYF
CDR3 DNA: TGTGCCAGCAGCGTCTCTAGCGGGCTGTACCAAGAGACCCAGTACTTC
V gene: TRBV9
J gene: TRBJ2-5
clone size: -
D gene: TRBD2

CDR3 protein: CASSIARKNTQYF
CDR3 DNA: TGTGCCAGTAGTATCGCCCGGAAAAATACGCAGTATTTT
V gene: TRBV19
J gene: TRBJ2-3
clone size: -
D gene: -

CDR3 protein: CASSASGTSGYNEQFF
CDR3 DNA: TGTGCCAGCAGTGCCTCCGGGACTAGCGGTTACAATGAGCAGTTCTTC
V gene: TRBV6-4
J gene: TRBJ2-1
clone size: -
D gene: TRBD2

CDR3 protein: CASSEVRGETEAFF
CDR3 DNA: TGTGCCAGCAGTGAAGTCAGGGGAGAGACTGAAGCTTTCTTT
V gene: TRBV6-5
J gene: TRBJ1-1
clone size: -
D gene: -

CDR3 protein: CASSPTTGGGYTF
CDR3 DNA: TGTGCCAGCAGCCCGACGACAGGCGGCGGCTACACCTTC
V gene: TRBV6-5
J gene: TRBJ1-2
clone size: -
D gene: -

CDR3 protein: CASSLIDTGELFF
CDR3 DNA: TGCGCCAGCAGTTTGATAGACACCGGGGAGCTGTTTTTT
V gene: TRBV5-1
J gene: TRBJ2-2
clone size: -
D gene: -

CDR3 protein: CAWSKGWNTEAFF
CDR3 DNA: TGTGCCTGGAGTAAGGGGTGGAACACTGAAGCTTTCTTT
V gene: TRBV30
J gene: TRBJ1-1
clone size: -
D gene: -

CDR3 protein: CASSEAGGSMNTEAFF
CDR3 DNA: TGTGCCAGCAGTGAAGCGGGGGGCAGTATGAACACTGAAGCTTTCTTT
V gene: TRBV6-1
J gene: TRBJ1-1
clone size: -
D gene: -

CDR3 protein: CASSLLMEPGNQPQHF
CDR3 DNA: TGTGCCAGCAGCTTATTAATGGAACCAGGCAATCAGCCCCAGCATTTT
V gene: TRBV7-8
J gene: TRBJ1-5
clone size: -
D gene: -

CDR3 protein: CASSGPTGLSLLNTEAFF
CDR3 DNA: TGTGCCAGCAGCGGACCGACAGGGCTTTCCCTTTTGAACACTGAAGCTTTCTTT
V gene: TRBV9
J gene: TRBJ1-1
clone size: -
D gene: TRBD1

CDR3 protein: CASSLPREPPYF
CDR3 DNA: TGTGCCAGCAGCTTACCCAGGGAGCCCCCGTACTTC
V gene: TRBV7-9
J gene: TRBJ2-5
clone size: -
D gene: -

CDR3 protein: CASSLHANNYEQYF
CDR3 DNA: TGTGCCAGCAGTTTACATGCTAATAACTACGAGCAGTACTTC
V gene: TRBV28
J gene: TRBJ2-7
clone size: -
D gene: -

CDR3 protein: CASSSDIGNQPQHF
CDR3 DNA: TGTGCCAGCAGCTCGGACATCGGCAATCAGCCCCAGCATTTT
V gene: TRBV7-6
J gene: TRBJ1-5
clone size: -
D gene: -

CDR3 protein: CASSQQGLAGGEQYF
CDR3 DNA: TGTGCCAGCAGCCAGCAGGGACTAGCCGGGGGCGAGCAGTACTTC
V gene: TRBV11-2
J gene: TRBJ2-7
clone size: once
D gene: TRBD2

CDR3 protein: CASSLVLGTEAFF
CDR3 DNA: TGTGCCAGCAGCTTGGTACTGGGCACTGAAGCTTTCTTT
V gene: TRBV5-4
J gene: TRBJ1-1
clone size: few
D gene: -

CDR3 protein: CASSLSAWAMDGGELFF
CDR3 DNA: TGTGCCAGCAGTTTATCAGCGTGGGCCATGGACGGCGGGGAGCTGTTTTTT
V gene: TRBV27
J gene: TRBJ2-2
clone size: -
D gene: -